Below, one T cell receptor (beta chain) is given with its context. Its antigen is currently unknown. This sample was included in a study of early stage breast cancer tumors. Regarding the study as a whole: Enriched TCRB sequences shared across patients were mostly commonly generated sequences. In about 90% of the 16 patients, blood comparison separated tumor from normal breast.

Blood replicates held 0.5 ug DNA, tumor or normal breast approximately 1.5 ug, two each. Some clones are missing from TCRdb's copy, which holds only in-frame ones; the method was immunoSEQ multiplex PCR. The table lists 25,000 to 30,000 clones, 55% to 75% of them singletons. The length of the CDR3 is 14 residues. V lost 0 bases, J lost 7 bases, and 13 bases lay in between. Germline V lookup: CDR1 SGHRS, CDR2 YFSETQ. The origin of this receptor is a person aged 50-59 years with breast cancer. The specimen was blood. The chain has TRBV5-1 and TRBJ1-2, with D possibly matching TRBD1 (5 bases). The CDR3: CASSLESGSGGYTF. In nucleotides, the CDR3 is TGCGCCAGCAGCTTGGAATCAGGGAGTGGTGGCTACACCTTC.